This TCR beta chain was documented in a study of T cell responses to AZD1222 COVID-19 vaccine. General study findings and limits: Donors were largely white British and mainly female; clonal diversity was possibly underestimated. Across spike, vaccine-associated CD4 TCRs were found, dominant at 160-218 and 743-854. In the spike-specific TCR repertoire, nearly half reportedly target unmutated variant regions.

A word on this clone: The target antigen is unknown.

Generated by immunoSEQ multiplex PCR, the TCRdb table keeps only in-frame clones and is missing some. This repertoire shows 100,000 to 150,000 clones, around 90% found once; its top ten account for around 5.6%. The ends were cut back, 5 bases at V and 1 base at J, with 2 bases in the middle. Germline V gene data show CDR1 as MNHEY and CDR2 as SMNVEV (reference sequence). This CDR3 contains 12 residues. V and J are TRBV27 and TRBJ2-2; D gene ambiguous. The sequence came from an adult in good health. Here the sequenced sample was peripheral blood, taken on day 0 of AZD1222 vaccination. As DNA, the CDR3 is TGTGCCAGCAGTGTGAACACCGGGGAGCTGTTTTTT. Translating it yields CASSVNTGELFF.